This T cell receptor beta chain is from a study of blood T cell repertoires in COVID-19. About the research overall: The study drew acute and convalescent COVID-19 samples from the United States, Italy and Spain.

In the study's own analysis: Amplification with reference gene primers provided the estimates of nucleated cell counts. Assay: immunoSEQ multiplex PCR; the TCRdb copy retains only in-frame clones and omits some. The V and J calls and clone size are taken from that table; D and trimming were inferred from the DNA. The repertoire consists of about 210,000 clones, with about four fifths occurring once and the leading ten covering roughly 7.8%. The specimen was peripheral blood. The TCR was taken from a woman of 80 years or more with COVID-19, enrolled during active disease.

CDR3: CASSQHRDSPSYNEQFF. The CDR3, as DNA: TGCGCCAGCAGCCAACACCGGGACTCTCCCTCCTACAATGAGCAGTTCTTC. The V and J genes are TRBV4-1 and TRBJ2-1; possible D gene TRBD2, 6 bases. The CDR3 contains 17 residues. V was trimmed by 2 bases and J by 0 bases, leaving 14 bases between them. Germline loops: CDR1 MGHRA, CDR2 YSYEKL.